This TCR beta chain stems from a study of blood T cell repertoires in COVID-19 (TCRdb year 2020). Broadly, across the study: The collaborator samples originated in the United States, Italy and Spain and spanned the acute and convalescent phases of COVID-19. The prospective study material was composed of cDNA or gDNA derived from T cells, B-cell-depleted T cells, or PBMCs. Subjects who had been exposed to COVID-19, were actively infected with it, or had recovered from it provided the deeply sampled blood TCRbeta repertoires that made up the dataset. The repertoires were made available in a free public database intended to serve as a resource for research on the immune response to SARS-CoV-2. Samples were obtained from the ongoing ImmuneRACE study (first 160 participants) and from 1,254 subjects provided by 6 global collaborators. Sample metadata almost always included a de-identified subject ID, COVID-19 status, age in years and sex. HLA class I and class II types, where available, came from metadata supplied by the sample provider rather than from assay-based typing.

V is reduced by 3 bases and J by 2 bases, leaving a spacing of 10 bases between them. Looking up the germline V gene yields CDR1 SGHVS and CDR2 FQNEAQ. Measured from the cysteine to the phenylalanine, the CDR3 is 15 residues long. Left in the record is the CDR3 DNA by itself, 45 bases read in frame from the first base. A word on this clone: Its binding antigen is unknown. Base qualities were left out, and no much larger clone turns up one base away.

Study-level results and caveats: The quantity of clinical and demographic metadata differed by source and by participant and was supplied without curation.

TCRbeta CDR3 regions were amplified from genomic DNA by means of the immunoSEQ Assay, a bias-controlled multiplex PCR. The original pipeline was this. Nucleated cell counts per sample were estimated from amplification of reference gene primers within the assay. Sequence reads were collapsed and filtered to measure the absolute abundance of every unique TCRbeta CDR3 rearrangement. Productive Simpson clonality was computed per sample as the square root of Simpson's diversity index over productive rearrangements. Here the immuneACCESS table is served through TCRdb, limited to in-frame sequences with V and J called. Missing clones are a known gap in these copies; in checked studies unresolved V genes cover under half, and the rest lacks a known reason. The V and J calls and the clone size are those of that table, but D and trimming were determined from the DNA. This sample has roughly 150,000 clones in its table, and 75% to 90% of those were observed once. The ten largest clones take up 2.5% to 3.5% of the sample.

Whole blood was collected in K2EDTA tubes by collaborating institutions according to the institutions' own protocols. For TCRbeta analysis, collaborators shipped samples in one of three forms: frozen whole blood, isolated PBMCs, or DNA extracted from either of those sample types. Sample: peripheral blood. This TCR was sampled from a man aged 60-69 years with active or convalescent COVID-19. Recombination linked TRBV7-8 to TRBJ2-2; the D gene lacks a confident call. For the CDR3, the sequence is CASSFDSPNTGELFF. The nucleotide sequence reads TGTGCCAGCAGCTTCGACTCCCCAAACACCGGGGAGCTGTTTTTT. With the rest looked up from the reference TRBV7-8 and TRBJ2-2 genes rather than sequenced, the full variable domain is GAGVSQSPRYKVAKRGQDVALRCDPISGHVSLFWYQQALGQGPEFLTYFQNEAQLDKSGLPSDRFFAERPEGSVSTLKIQRTQQEDSAVYLCASSFDSPNTGELFFGEGSRLTVL.